The 28 T cell receptor beta chains below were found in one sample sequenced in a study of post-analysis software for immune sequencing data. Study-level points and caveats: Roughly five TRBV segments occurring more often in patients than controls included TRBV5-6, TRBV5-1 and TRBV20-1.

Carried by the TCR beta cDNA libraries were unique molecular identifiers. TCRdb reanalysed the PCR reads using MiXCR and keeps one entry per CDR3 protein. The sample includes 250,000 to 300,000 distinct CDR3 sequences, around 34% seen only once; the top ten take 4% to 5.5%. These receptors are not linked to any known antigen. The sample comprised blood. These receptors were taken from a girl between 10 and 17 years old with multiple sclerosis.

This clonotype was found many times. J is TRBJ1-1 and V is TRBV11-2; D gene uncertain. V lost 4 bases and J lost 5, with 11 bases in between. The CDR3 loop spans 13 amino acids. Germline CDR1 SGHAT, CDR2 FQNNGV. The CDR3 DNA sequence: TGTGCCAGCAGCTCCCTGTCGGGGACTGAAGCTTTCTTT. Its translation: CASSSLSGTEAFF.

This clonotype was seen only a few times. The chain couples TRBV19 to TRBJ2-5; TRBD2 is a possible D gene (6 bases). The germline V gene has CDR1 LNHDA and CDR2 SQIVND (reference sequence). The CDR3 has 17 amino acids. The V and J ends lost 3 bases and 1 base respectively, with 18 bases between them. CDR3 sequence (DNA): TGTGCCAGTAGTATTCGGGGACTCCGTTCGTCCCAAGAGACCCAGTACTTC. Translated: CASSIRGLRSSQETQYF.

The chain is built from TRBV5-1 and TRBJ2-4; the match to TRBD2 covers 11 bases. Germline loops: CDR1 SGHRS, CDR2 YFSETQ. This CDR3 is 17 amino acids long. With V trimmed by 0 bases and J by 10 bases, 12 bases remained unmatched. CDR3 residues: CASSLGNTGTSGFIQYF. The CDR3 DNA is TGCGCCAGCAGCTTGGGTAACACCGGGACTAGCGGCTTTATTCAGTACTTC.

DNA for the CDR3: TGTGCCAGCAGCGACAATCTCGGTACCTACAATGAGCAGTACTTC. It encodes CASSDNLGTYNEQYF. The V and J genes are TRBV28 and TRBJ2-1; D unclear. Matching the DNA end better, TRBJ2-7 makes the J call doubtful. This CDR3 is built from 15 residues. Per the germline V gene, CDR1 is MDHEN and CDR2 is SYDVKM.

V usage is TRBV5-1 and J usage is TRBJ2-3, with 13 nucleotides matching TRBD2. The CDR3 is made up of 16 amino acids. Trimming cost V 5 bases and J 4 bases; bases outside gene matches: 7. Germline V lookup: CDR1 SGHRS, CDR2 YFSETQ. The CDR3 coding sequence is TGCGCCAGCAGTCCCGGACTAGCGGGAGCCGCAGATACGCAGTATTTT. Translation gives CASSPGLAGAADTQYF. Full variable domain (rest looked up from reference TRBV5-1 and TRBJ2-3): KAGVTQTPRYLIKTRGQQVTLSCSPISGHRSVSWYQQTPGQGLQFLFEYFSETQRNKGNFPGRFSGRQFSNSRSEMNVSTLELGDSALYLCASSPGLAGAADTQYFGPGTRLTVL.

This clonotype has at least ten counts. The chain recombines TRBV29-1 with TRBJ1-4; D remains unclear. Trimming pared 4 bases from V and 4 bases from J, leaving 4 bases between. Germline CDR1 and CDR2: SQVTM and ANQGSEA. CDR3 length equals 11 residues. The CDR3 here is CSVGRNEKLFF. The CDR3 DNA reads TGCAGCGTTGGCCGTAATGAAAAACTGTTTTTT.

This chain links TRBV5-1 with TRBJ2-2; 8 nucleotides line up with TRBD1. The CDR3 is 17 residues long. The germline V gene has CDR1 SGHRS and CDR2 YFSETQ. V was clipped by 5 bases and J by 6 bases; unmatched bases: 15. The chain's CDR3 is CASSPTRGHSGSGELFF. The CDR3 nucleotides read TGCGCCAGCAGTCCGACCAGGGGGCACTCCGGATCCGGGGAGCTGTTTTTT.

The sample holds a few counts of this clonotype. The chain uses TRBV29-1 and TRBJ1-1; the D is unclear. Germline V CDR1 and CDR2: SQVTM, ANQGSEA. The CDR3 is 13 amino acids. Between the trimmed V and J ends, which lost 7 bases and 5 bases, there was a span of 17 bases. The CDR3 sequence: CSAFLAAGTEAFF. In DNA form, the CDR3 reads TGCAGCGCCTTCTTAGCCGCTGGAACTGAAGCTTTCTTT.

The chain recombines TRBV6-2 or TRBV6-3 with TRBJ1-1; 9 nucleotides line up with TRBD1. V shed 5 bases and J 0 bases; nucleotides not matched to a gene: 4. The germline CDR1 and CDR2 sequences are MNHEY and SVGEGT. CDR3 size: 15 residues. The CDR3 sequence: CASSHGQGMNTEAFF. CDR3 in DNA: TGTGCCAGCAGTCACGGACAGGGGATGAACACTGAAGCTTTCTTT.

This clonotype was counted many times. The V and J genes are TRBV20-1 and TRBJ2-1, with 8 positions matching TRBD1. The CDR3 runs to 15 residues. With 1 base clipped from V and 0 bases from J, the junction kept 2 bases outside the gene matches. Germline loops: CDR1 DFQATT, CDR2 SNEGSKA (reference sequence). The DNA of the CDR3 is TGCAGTGCTAGAGGGGACAGGCACTCCTACAATGAGCAGTTCTTC. Encoded protein: CSARGDRHSYNEQFF.

The gene calls are TRBV3-1 and TRBJ2-3; 11 bases align to TRBD1. V lost 9 bases to trimming and J lost 4 bases; unmatched junction nucleotides: 18. Germline CDR1 reads LGHDT; CDR2 reads YNNKEL (reference sequence). This CDR3 has 18 amino acids. The CDR3, as DNA: TGTGCCAGTAGTACCAAGGGACAGGGGGTACAGTTTGCAGATACGCAGTATTTT. Its translation is CASSTKGQGVQFADTQYF.

This clonotype was seen many times. The J gene is TRBJ2-1, the V gene TRBV5-1; TRBD1 might be the D (5 bases). The length of the CDR3 is 15 residues. V lost 4 bases to trimming and J lost 6 bases, with 17 bases between them. The V gene's germline CDR1 is SGHRS and CDR2 YFSETQ. In DNA, the CDR3 is TGCGCCAGCAGCGGGGCATTGTGGCAAGGCAATGAGCAGTTCTTC. Translating it yields CASSGALWQGNEQFF.

J is TRBJ1-1 and V is TRBV7-8; the D is unclear. The germline V gene has CDR1 SGHVS and CDR2 FQNEAQ. V shed 5 bases and J shed 4 bases, with 8 bases lying between them. This CDR3 has 12 residues. Here the CDR3 reads CASSPEGTEAFF. DNA for the CDR3: TGTGCCAGCAGCCCGGAAGGCACTGAAGCTTTCTTT.

The chain is built from TRBV6-6 and TRBJ1-5; D gene unclear. Germline V gene data show CDR1 as MNHNY and CDR2 as SVGAGI (reference sequence). Trimming removed 1 base from V and 0 bases from J, with 10 bases in between. There are 16 residues in the CDR3. CDR3 sequence reads: CASSYFQSDSNQPQHF. CDR3 in DNA: TGTGCCAGCAGTTACTTCCAGTCGGATAGCAATCAGCCCCAGCATTTT.

This clonotype has a count of ten or more. The rearrangement joins TRBV28 to TRBJ1-2; perhaps TRBD1 as D (6 bases). The CDR3 has 16 amino acids. Germline CDR1 is MDHEN and CDR2 is SYDVKM. Trimming removed 6 bases at V and 9 bases at J, with 26 bases between. In DNA form, the CDR3 reads TGTGCCAGCAGGCCGGTTTCGACGGCGGGGGGCGAGAGCTACACCTTC. As protein: CASRPVSTAGGESYTF.

The sample holds many counts of this clonotype. The chain is built from TRBV6-5 and TRBJ2-7, with a tentative D call TRBD1 (6 bases). The CDR3 is made up of 15 amino acids. Trimming shortened V by 5 bases and J by 2 bases, and 16 bases separated the two germline ends. Germline-derived CDR1 and CDR2 are MNHEY and SVGAGI. CDR3 sequence reads: CASSRDTLFPYEQYF. The DNA of the CDR3 is TGTGCCAGCAGTCGGGACACCCTATTCCCCTACGAGCAGTACTTC.

This clonotype came up many times. This chain joins TRBV5-1 and TRBJ2-7, with TRBD2 matching 11 bases. Germline trimming cut 0 bases from V and 6 bases from J; bases unmatched to any gene: 2. The germline V gene encodes CDR1 SGHRS and CDR2 YFSETQ. This CDR3 is 14 amino acids long. The CDR3 spells CASSLDLAGGEQYF. The CDR3 nucleotides read TGCGCCAGCAGCTTGGATCTAGCGGGAGGCGAGCAGTACTTC.

This clonotype has more than one count but fewer than ten. V usage is TRBV12-3 or TRBV12-4 and J usage is TRBJ1-1, with D possibly being TRBD1 (6 bases). The V and J ends lost 6 bases and 6 bases respectively, with 23 bases between them. This CDR3 region has 16 residues. CDR3 DNA sequence: TGTGCCAGCAGCTCCCTCCTACAGGGACTCAATCCTGAAGCTTTCTTT. Its translation: CASSSLLQGLNPEAFF.

This clonotype was seen more than once but under ten times. A read error is possible here, since a much larger clone lies one base away. The chain employs TRBV7-9 and TRBJ2-5; the match to TRBD2 covers 15 bases. The ends lost 4 bases at V and 11 bases at J; junction bases unmatched: 8. CDR1 and CDR2 from the germline V gene are SEHNR and FQNEAQ (reference sequence). The CDR3 consists of 15 residues. The CDR3 sequence is CASSWGLAGGNEQYF. The CDR3 DNA is TGTGCCAGCAGCTGGGGACTAGCGGGGGGCAATGAGCAGTACTTC. The full variable domain, in which reference TRBV7-9 and TRBJ2-5 provide the parts outside the CDR3, is DTGVSQNPRHKITKRGQNVTFRCDPISEHNRLYWYRQTLGQGPEFLTYFQNEAQLEKSRLLSDRFSAERPKGSFSTLEIQRTEQGDSAMYLCASSWGLAGGNEQYFGPGTRLLVL.

A few counts support this clonotype. The rearrangement uses TRBV3-1 and TRBJ1-1; D is uncertain. V was clipped by 2 bases and J by 3 bases, with 10 bases between them. The CDR3 has 14 amino acids. CDR1 LGHDT and CDR2 YNNKEL come from the germline V gene (reference sequence). CDR3 residues: CASSQRGGHTEAFF. DNA for the CDR3: TGTGCCAGCAGCCAACGGGGAGGGCACACTGAAGCTTTCTTT.

This clonotype was observed many times. This chain connects TRBV4-1 to TRBJ2-7; tentative D call: TRBD1 (5 bases). Germline loops: CDR1 MGHRA, CDR2 YSYEKL. The CDR3 runs 15 residues. The germline V and J ends were trimmed by 1 base and 4 bases, with 14 bases remaining between them. The CDR3 sequence is CASSQGGTGTYEQYF. CDR3 coding DNA: TGCGCCAGCAGCCAAGGAGGAACAGGAACTTACGAGCAGTACTTC.

The CDR3: CASSQGASGGVYNEQFF. Here the CDR3 DNA reads TGTGCCAGCAGCCAAGGGGCTAGCGGGGGGGTATACAATGAGCAGTTCTTC. The rearrangement joins TRBV4-2 to TRBJ2-1; 12 bases fit TRBD2. V trimming: 1 base; J trimming: 4 bases; junction bases outside the gene matches: 5. The germline CDR1 and CDR2 sequences are LGHNA and YNFKEQ. The CDR3 totals 17 residues.

This clonotype was detected many times. The chain combines TRBV15 with TRBJ2-1, with D unresolved. CDR1 and CDR2 (germline): LNHNV, YYDKDF (reference sequence). Trimming cost V 0 bases and J 4 bases, with 7 bases left between them. This CDR3 contains 14 residues. For the CDR3, the DNA is TGTGCCACCAGCAGAGATGAAGAGTACAATGAGCAGTTCTTC. Its protein is CATSRDEEYNEQFF.

The chain links TRBV10-1 to TRBJ2-5; D call uncertain. The J call may be in error: the DNA end matches TRBJ2-7 better. The CDR3 spans 13 residues. Germline CDR1 reads WNHNN; CDR2 reads SYGVQD (reference sequence). In nucleotides, the CDR3 is TGCGCCAGCAGTGCCGGCGGAACCTACGAGCAGTACTTC. It is translated as CASSAGGTYEQYF.

The chain links TRBV5-1 to TRBJ2-1; D gene ambiguous. The CDR3 sequence is 16 residues long. The ends were cut back, 2 bases at V and 7 bases at J, with 19 bases in the middle. CDR1 and CDR2 (germline): SGHRS, YFSETQ. This CDR3 reads CASSLIRLSGENEQFF. The CDR3 bases are TGCGCCAGCAGCTTAATCAGGCTGAGTGGCGAGAATGAGCAGTTCTTC.

This clonotype was seen a handful of times. The rearrangement links TRBV6-5 to TRBJ1-1; a weak D match, TRBD1 (5 bases). This CDR3 spans 15 amino acids. The germline V gene encodes CDR1 MNHEY and CDR2 SVGAGI. The V gene lost 0 bases and the J gene lost 4 bases, with 12 bases spanning the gap. CDR3 residues: CASSYSSGGSTEAFF. The DNA of the CDR3 is TGTGCCAGCAGTTACTCGAGTGGGGGTAGCACTGAAGCTTTCTTT.

This clonotype has ten or more counts. The rearrangement joins TRBV7-9 to TRBJ1-5; 7 bases are a match to TRBD1. V dropped 5 bases and J dropped 3; count of bases not matched to a gene: 4. The length of the CDR3 is 14 residues. Per the germline V gene, CDR1 is SEHNR and CDR2 is FQNEAQ (reference sequence). The CDR3 reads CASSPTGDNQPQHF. In DNA form, the CDR3 reads TGTGCCAGCAGCCCTACAGGGGACAATCAGCCCCAGCATTTT.

This clonotype has only one observation. The rearrangement uses TRBV27 and TRBJ2-5; possibly TRBD2 for D (7 bases). Judging by the DNA end, TRBJ2-7 fits better; the J call may be wrong. Per germline, CDR1 MNHEY and CDR2 SMNVEV (reference sequence). The CDR3 contains 17 residues. CDR3 bases: TGTGCCAGCAGTTTATCGGGGGGGCAGGGGCTTAACTACGAGCAGTACTTC. This gives the protein CASSLSGGQGLNYEQYF.